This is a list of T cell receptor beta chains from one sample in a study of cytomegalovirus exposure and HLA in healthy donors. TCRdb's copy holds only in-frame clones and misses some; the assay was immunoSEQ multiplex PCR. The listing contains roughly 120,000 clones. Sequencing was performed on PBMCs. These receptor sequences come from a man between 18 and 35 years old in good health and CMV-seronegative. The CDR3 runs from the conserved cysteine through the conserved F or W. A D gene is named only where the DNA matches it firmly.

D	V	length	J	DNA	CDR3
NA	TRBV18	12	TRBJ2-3	TGTGCCAGCTCTTCTAACCAAGATACGCAGTATTTT	CASSSNQDTQYF
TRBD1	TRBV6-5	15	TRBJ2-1	TGTGCCAGCAGTTACTTTTTGACAGGGATCAAGGAGCAGTTCTTC	CASSYFLTGIKEQFF
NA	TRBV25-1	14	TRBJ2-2	TGTGCCAGCAGGGGGGCAACGAACACCGGGGAGCTGTTTTTT	CASRGATNTGELFF
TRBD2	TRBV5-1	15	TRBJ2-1	TGCGCCAGCAGCTGGGGACTAGCGGGGGACAATGAGCAGTTCTTC	CASSWGLAGDNEQFF
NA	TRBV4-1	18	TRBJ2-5	TGCGCCAGCAGCCAAGATTCCCTACGAGGGGGAAGGCAAGAGACCCAGTACTTC	CASSQDSLRGGRQETQYF
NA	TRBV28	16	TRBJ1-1	TGTGCCAGCCGACGATACAGGGAAGATAAGGGTTCTGAAGCTTTCTTT	CASRRYREDKGSEAFF
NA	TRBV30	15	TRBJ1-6	TGTGCCTGGAGTACGGACAGCCGCGTTAATTCACCCCTCCACTTT	CAWSTDSRVNSPLHF
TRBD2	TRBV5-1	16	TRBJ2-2	TGCGCCAGCAGCCGGCTGACTAGCGGGAACACCGGGGAGCTGTTTTTT	CASSRLTSGNTGELFF
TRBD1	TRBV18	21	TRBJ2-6	TGTGCCAGCTCACCGGGGGACAGGGGAGGTAGATCGCTCTCTGGGGCCAACGTCCTGACTTTC	CASSPGDRGGRSLSGANVLTF
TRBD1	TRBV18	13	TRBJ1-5	TGTGCCAGCTCACCCACAGGGGATCAGCCCCAGCATTTT	CASSPTGDQPQHF
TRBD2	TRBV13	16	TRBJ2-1	TGTGCCAGCAGCTCGCCGGGAGGGGGGCTGTGGGGTGAGCAGTTCTTC	CASSSPGGGLWGEQFF
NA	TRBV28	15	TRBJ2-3	TGTGCCAGCCTTACATCTAGCCCCGGGCCAGATACGCAGTATTTT	CASLTSSPGPDTQYF
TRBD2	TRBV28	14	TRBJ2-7	TGTGCCAGCACTCTGACTAGCGGAGACTACGAGCAGTACTTC	CASTLTSGDYEQYF
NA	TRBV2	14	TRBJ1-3	TGTGCCAGCAGCCGTGGGGGGACTGGAAACACCATATATTTT	CASSRGGTGNTIYF
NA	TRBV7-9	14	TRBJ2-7	TGTGCCAGCAGCCGAGAGGTGGTTGGCCACGAGCAGTACTTC	CASSREVVGHEQYF
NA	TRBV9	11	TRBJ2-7	TGTGCCAGCAGCTCCCAGGGTAAGCAGTACTTC	CASSSQGKQYF
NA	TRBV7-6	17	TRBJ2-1	TGTGCCAGCAGCTCCCGCCTTAGTGGGAGCTCCTACAATGAGCAGTTCTTC	CASSSRLSGSSYNEQFF
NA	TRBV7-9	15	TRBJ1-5	TGTGCCAGCAGCTCCGACGTAGACATAGATCAGCCCCAGCATTTT	CASSSDVDIDQPQHF
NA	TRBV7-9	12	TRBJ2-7	TGTGCCAGCAGCTCGACAGCCCCGGAGCAGTACTTC	CASSSTAPEQYF
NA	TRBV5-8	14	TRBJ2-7	TGTGCCAGCGCGGGGCAGAGAGCTTCCTACGAGCAGTACTTC	CASAGQRASYEQYF
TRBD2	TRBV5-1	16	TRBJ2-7	TGCGCCAGCAGCTACGGGACTAGCGGGAGGGCCCACGAGCAGTACTTC	CASSYGTSGRAHEQYF
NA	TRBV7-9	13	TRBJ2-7	TGTGCCAGCAGCTCCCTGGGCCCGGGGGAGCAGTACTTC	CASSSLGPGEQYF
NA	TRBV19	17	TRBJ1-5	TGTGCCAGTAGTATAGATCCGGGGGTCTCGGGGAATCAGCCCCAGCATTTT	CASSIDPGVSGNQPQHF
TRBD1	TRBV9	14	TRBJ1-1	TGTGCCAGCAGCCACCCGGACAGGTCGGCTGAAGCTTTCTTT	CASSHPDRSAEAFF
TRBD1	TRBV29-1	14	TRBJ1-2	TGCAGCGGCTCCGGGACAGGGAGATCGGAAGGCTACACCTTC	CSGSGTGRSEGYTF
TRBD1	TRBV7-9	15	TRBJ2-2	TGTGCCAGCAAAACCACGGGACAGGGTGCCGGGGAGCTGTTTTTT	CASKTTGQGAGELFF
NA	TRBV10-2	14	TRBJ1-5	TGCGCCAGCAGTGAGGGGGGGGTGGATCAGCCCCAGCATTTT	CASSEGGVDQPQHF
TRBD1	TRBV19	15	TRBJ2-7	TGTGCCAGTAGTCCGGGGACAGGGGACTCCTACGAGCAGTACTTC	CASSPGTGDSYEQYF
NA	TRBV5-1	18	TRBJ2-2	TGCGCCAGCAGCTTGGGGTTGGTAGGCCTGAGGTTCACCGGGGAGCTGTTTTTT	CASSLGLVGLRFTGELFF
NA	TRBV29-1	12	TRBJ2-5	TGCAGCGTCCTCAGGGGTGGAGAGACCCAGTACTTC	CSVLRGGETQYF
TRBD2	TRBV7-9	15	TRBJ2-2	TGTGCCAGCAGCTCCGGGACTACGAACACCGGGGAGCTGTTTTTT	CASSSGTTNTGELFF
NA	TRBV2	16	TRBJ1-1	TGTGCCAGCAGTGTGGTACAGGGAGACATGAACACTGAAGCTTTCTTT	CASSVVQGDMNTEAFF
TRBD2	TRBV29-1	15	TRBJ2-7	TGCAGCGTTGTCCTACTAGCGGGAGGGCCTCGGGAGCAGTACTTC	CSVVLLAGGPREQYF
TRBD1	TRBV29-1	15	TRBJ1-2	TGCAGCGTTCGGACAGGGAGTAATCCCTACTATGGCTACACCTTC	CSVRTGSNPYYGYTF
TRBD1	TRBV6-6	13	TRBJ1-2	TGTGCCAGCAGTTACGACAGGGACTATGGCTACACCTTC	CASSYDRDYGYTF
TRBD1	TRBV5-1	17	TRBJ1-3	TGCGCCAGCAGCATCGTTGGACAGGGCCTCTCTGGAAACACCATATATTTT	CASSIVGQGLSGNTIYF
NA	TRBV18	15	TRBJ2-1	TGTGCCAGCTCACCACGGGAGATCGTCTACAATGAGCAGTTCTTC	CASSPREIVYNEQFF
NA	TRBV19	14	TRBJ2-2	TGTGCCAGTAGTATCAGGGGAAACACCGGGGAGCTGTTTTTT	CASSIRGNTGELFF
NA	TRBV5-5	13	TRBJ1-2	TGTGCCAGCAGCTTGGACGGGTTTTATGGCTACACCTTC	CASSLDGFYGYTF
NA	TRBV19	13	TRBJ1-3	TGTGCCAGTAGACTTTCGATTCGTGACACCATATATTTT	CASRLSIRDTIYF
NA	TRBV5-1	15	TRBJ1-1	TGCGCCAGCAGCTTGTTTTCAGGGGCGAATACTGAAGCTTTCTTT	CASSLFSGANTEAFF
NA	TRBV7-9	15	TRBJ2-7	TGTGCCAGCAGCTTACCGAAACAGGACCGAAACGAGCAGTACTTC	CASSLPKQDRNEQYF
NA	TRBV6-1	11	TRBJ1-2	TGTGCCAGCAGTGAAACTTATGGCTACACCTTC	CASSETYGYTF
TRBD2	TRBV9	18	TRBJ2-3	TGTGCCAGCAGCGTAGAGAGCAGGGGACTAGCGGGGTTAAGTACGCAGTATTTT	CASSVESRGLAGLSTQYF
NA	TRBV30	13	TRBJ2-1	TGTGCCTGGAGTGGGACAGTTTACAATGAGCAGTTCTTC	CAWSGTVYNEQFF
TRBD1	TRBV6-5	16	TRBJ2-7	TGTGCCAGCAGTTACATCGGGACAGGGATTACCTACGAGCAGTACTTC	CASSYIGTGITYEQYF
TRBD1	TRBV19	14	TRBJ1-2	TGTGCCAGTAGTCCCACAGGGGGCGACTATGGCTACACCTTC	CASSPTGGDYGYTF
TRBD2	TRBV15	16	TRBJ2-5	TGTGCCACCAGCAGGCAACCGGGACTAGAGGGAGAGACCCAGTACTTC	CATSRQPGLEGETQYF